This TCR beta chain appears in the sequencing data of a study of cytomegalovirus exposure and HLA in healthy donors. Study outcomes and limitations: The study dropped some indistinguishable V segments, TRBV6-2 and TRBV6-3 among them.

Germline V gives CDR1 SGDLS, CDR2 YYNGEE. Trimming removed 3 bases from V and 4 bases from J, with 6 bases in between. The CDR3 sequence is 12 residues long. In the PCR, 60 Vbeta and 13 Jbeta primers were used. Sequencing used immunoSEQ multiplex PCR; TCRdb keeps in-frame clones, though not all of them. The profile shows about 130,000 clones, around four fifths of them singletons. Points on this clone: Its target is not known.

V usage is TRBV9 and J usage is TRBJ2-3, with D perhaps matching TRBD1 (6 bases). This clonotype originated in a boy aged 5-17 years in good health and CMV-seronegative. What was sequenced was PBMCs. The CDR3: CASSDRADTQYF. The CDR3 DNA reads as TGTGCCAGCAGCGACAGGGCAGATACGCAGTATTTT.